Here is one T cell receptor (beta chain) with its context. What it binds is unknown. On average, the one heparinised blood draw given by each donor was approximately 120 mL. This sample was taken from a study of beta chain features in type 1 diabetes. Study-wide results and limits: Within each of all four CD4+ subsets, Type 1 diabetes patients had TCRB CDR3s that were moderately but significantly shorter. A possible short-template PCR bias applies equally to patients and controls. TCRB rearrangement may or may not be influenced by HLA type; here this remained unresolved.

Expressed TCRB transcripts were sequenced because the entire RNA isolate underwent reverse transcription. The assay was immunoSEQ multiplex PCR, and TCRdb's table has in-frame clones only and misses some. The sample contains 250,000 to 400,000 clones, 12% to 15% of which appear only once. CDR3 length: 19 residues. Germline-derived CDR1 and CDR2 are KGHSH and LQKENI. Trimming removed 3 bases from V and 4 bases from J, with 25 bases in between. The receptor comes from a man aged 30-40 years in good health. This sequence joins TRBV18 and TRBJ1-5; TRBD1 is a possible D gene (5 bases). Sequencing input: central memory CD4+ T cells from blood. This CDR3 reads CASSPFPSYPGEGNQPQHF. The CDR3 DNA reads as TGTGCCAGCTCACCCTTCCCCTCTTACCCTGGGGAGGGGAATCAGCCCCAGCATTTT.